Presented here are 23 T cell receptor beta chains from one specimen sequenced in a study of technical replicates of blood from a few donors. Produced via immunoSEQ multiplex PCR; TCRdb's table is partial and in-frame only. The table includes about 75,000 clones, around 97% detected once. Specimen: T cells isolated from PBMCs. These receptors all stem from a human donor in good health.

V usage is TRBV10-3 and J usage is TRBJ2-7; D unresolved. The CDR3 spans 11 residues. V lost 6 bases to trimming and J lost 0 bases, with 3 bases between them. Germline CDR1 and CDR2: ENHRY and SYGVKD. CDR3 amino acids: CAIRASYEQYF. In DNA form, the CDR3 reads TGTGCCATCAGGGCCTCCTACGAGCAGTACTTC.

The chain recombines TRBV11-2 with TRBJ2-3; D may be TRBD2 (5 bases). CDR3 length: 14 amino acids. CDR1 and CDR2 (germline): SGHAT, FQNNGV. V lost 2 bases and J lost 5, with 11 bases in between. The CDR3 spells CASSLMGVGDTQYF. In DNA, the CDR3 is TGTGCCAGCAGCTTAATGGGAGTTGGAGATACGCAGTATTTT.

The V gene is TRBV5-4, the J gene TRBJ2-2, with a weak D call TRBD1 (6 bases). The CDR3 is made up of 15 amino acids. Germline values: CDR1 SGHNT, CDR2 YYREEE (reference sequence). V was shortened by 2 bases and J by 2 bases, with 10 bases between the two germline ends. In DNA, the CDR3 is TGTGCCAGCAGCTTCTGGACAGACAACACCGGGGAGCTGTTTTTT. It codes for CASSFWTDNTGELFF.

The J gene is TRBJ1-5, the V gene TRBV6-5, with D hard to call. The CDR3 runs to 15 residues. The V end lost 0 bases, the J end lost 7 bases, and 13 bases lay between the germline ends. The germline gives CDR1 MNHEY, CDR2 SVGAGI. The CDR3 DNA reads TGTGCCAGCAGTTACTCGAGATCTTCTCGACAGCCCCAGCATTTT. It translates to CASSYSRSSRQPQHF.

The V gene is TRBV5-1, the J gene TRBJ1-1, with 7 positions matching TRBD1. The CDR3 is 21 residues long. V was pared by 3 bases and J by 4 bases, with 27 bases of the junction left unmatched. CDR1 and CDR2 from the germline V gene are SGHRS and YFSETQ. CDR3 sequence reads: CASSYPRTGDLSGRRGTEAFF. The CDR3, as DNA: TGCGCCAGCAGCTATCCCCGGACAGGAGACCTTTCGGGTCGTAGGGGCACTGAAGCTTTCTTT.

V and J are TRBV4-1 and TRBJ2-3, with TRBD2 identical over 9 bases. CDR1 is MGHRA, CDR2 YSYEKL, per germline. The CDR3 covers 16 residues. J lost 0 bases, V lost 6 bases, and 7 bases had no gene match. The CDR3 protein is CASSPELAGSTDTQYF. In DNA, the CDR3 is TGCGCCAGCAGTCCTGAACTAGCGGGCAGCACAGATACGCAGTATTTT.

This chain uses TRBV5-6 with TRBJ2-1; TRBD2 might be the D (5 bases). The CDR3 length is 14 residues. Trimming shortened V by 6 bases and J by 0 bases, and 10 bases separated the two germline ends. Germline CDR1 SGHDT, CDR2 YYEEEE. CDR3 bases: TGTGCCAGCAACAGCGGAAGCTCCTACAATGAGCAGTTCTTC. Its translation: CASNSGSSYNEQFF. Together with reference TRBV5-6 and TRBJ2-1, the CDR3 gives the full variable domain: DAGVTQSPTHLIKTRGQQVTLRCSPKSGHDTVSWYQQALGQGPQFIFQYYEEEERQRGNFPDRFSGHQFPNYSSELNVNALLLGDSALYLCASNSGSSYNEQFFGPGTRLTVL.

Here the CDR3 reads CSVVSQLGNTEAFF. As DNA, the CDR3 is TGCAGCGTTGTCAGTCAGTTGGGCAACACTGAAGCTTTCTTT. The genes are TRBV29-1 and TRBJ1-1, with D unclear. CDR1 and CDR2 (germline): SQVTM, ANQGSEA. The CDR3 totals 14 residues. The germline V and J ends were trimmed by 4 bases and 2 bases, with 14 bases remaining between them.

The CDR3 reads CASSLASGTRSGELFF. The CDR3 DNA reads as TGTGCCAGCAGCTTAGCCTCCGGGACTAGGTCCGGGGAGCTGTTTTTT. This rearrangement joins TRBV7-2 to TRBJ2-2, with 8 bases fitting TRBD2. V lost 0 bases, J lost 6 bases, and 6 bases stayed unmatched. The CDR3 length is 16 residues. Germline CDR1 and CDR2: SGHTA and FQGNSA.

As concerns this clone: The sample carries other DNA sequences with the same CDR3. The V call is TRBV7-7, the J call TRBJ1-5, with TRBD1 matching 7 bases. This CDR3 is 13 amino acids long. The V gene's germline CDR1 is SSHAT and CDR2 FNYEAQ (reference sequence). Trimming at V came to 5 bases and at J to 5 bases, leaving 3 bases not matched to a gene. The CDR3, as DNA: TGTGCCAGCAGCCTAGACAGGGATCAGCCCCAGCATTTT. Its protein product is CASSLDRDQPQHF.

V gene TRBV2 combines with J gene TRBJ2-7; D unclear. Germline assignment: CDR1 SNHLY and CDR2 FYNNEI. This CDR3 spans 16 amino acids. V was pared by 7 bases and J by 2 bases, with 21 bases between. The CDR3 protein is CASITGSFFVPYEQYF. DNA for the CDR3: TGTGCCAGCATAACCGGGTCCTTCTTCGTTCCCTACGAGCAGTACTTC.

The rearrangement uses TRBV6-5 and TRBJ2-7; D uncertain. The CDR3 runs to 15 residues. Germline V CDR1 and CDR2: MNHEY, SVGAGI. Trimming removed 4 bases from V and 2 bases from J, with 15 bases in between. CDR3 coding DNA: TGTGCCAGCAGTTCATCATACGACAAGACCTACGAGCAGTACTTC. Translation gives CASSSSYDKTYEQYF.

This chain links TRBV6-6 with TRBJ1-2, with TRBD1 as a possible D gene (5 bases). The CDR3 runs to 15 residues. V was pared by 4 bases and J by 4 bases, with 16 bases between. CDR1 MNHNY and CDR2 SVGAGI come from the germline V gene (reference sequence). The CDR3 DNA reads TGTGCCAGCAGTTCCCTCCGGGGGTCGAGCTATGGCTACACCTTC. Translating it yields CASSSLRGSSYGYTF.

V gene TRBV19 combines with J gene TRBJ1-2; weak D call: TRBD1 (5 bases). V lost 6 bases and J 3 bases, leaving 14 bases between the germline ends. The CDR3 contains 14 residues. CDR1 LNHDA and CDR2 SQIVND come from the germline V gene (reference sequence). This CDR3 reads CASRAIGEDYGYTF. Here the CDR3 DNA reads TGTGCCAGTAGGGCGATAGGGGAGGACTATGGCTACACCTTC.

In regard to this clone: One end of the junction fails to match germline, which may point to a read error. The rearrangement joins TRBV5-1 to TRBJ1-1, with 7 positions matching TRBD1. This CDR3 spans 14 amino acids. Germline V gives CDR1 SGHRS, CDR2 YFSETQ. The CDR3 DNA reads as TGCGCCAGCGGCTTGACAGGGTTGGCCACTGAAGCTTTCTTT. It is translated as CASGLTGLATEAFF.

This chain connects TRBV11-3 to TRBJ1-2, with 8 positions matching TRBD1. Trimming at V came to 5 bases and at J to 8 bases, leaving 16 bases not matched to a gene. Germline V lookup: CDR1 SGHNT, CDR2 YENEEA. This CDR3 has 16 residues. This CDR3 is CASSRPGQDPYEGYTF. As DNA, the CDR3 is TGTGCCAGCAGCCGTCCGGGACAGGACCCTTATGAGGGCTACACCTTC.

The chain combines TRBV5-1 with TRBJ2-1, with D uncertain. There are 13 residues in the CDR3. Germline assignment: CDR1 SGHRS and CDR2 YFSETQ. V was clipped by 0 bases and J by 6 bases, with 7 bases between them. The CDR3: CASSLDNFNEQFF. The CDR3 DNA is TGCGCCAGCAGCTTGGATAATTTCAATGAGCAGTTCTTC. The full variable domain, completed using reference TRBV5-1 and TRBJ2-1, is KAGVTQTPRYLIKTRGQQVTLSCSPISGHRSVSWYQQTPGQGLQFLFEYFSETQRNKGNFPGRFSGRQFSNSRSEMNVSTLELGDSALYLCASSLDNFNEQFFGPGTRLTVL.

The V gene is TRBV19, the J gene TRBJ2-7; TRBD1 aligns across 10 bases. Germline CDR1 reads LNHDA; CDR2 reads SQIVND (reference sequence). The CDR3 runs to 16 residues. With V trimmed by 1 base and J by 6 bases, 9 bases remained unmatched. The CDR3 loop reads CASSIGGDRGGSEQYF. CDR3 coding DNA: TGTGCCAGTAGTATAGGGGGGGACAGGGGAGGAAGCGAGCAGTACTTC.

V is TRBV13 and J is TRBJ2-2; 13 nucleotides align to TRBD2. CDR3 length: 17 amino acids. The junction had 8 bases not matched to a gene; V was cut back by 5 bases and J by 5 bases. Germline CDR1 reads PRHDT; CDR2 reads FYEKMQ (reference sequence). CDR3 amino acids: CASSRAGTSGNTGELFF. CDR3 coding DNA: TGTGCCAGCAGCCGAGCCGGGACTAGCGGGAATACCGGGGAGCTGTTTTTT.

The CDR3 DNA follows: TGTGCCAGCAGCCCTCGGGACAGGTATCAAGAGACCCAGTACTTC. As protein: CASSPRDRYQETQYF. The chain couples TRBV9 to TRBJ2-5; 8 positions agree with TRBD1. Per the germline V gene, CDR1 is SGDLS and CDR2 is YYNGEE. J was trimmed by 2 bases and V by 4 bases; bases with no gene match: 7. The CDR3 length is 15 residues. The complete variable domain, with remaining parts taken from reference TRBV9 and TRBJ2-5, reads DSGVTQTPKHLITATGQRVTLRCSPRSGDLSVYWYQQSLDQGLQFLIQYYNGEERAKGNILERFSAQQFPDLHSELNLSSLELGDSALYFCASSPRDRYQETQYFGPGTRLLVL.

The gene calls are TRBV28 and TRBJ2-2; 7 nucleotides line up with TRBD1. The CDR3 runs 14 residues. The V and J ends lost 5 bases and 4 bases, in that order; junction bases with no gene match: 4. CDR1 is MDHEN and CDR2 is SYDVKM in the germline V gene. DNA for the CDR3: TGTGCCAGCAGTACATGGGACAGCACCGGGGAGCTGTTTTTT. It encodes CASSTWDSTGELFF.

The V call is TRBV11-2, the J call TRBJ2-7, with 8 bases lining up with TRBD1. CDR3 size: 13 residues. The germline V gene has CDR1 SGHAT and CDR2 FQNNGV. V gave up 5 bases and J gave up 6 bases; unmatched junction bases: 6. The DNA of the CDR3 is TGTGCCAGCAGCCTGCAGGGGGCTGGCGAGCAGTACTTC. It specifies CASSLQGAGEQYF.

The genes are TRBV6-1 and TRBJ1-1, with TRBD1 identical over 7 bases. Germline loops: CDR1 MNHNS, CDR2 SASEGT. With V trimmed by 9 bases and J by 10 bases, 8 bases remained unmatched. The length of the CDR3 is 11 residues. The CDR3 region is CASRSGGAAFF. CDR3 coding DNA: TGTGCCAGTAGATCAGGGGGAGCAGCTTTCTTT.